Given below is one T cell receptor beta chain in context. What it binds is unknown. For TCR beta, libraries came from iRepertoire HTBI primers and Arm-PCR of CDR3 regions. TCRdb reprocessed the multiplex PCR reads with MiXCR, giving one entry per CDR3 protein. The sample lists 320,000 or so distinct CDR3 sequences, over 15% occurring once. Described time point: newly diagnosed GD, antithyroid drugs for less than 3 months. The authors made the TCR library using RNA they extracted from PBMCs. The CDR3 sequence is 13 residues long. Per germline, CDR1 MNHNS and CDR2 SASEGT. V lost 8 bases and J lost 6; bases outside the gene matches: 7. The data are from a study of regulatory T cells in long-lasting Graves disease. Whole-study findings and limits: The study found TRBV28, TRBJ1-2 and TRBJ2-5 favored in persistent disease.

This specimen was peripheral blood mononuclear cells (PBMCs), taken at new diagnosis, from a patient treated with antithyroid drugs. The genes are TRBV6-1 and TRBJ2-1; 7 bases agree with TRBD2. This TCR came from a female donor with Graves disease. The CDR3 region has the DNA TGTGCCAGCTGGGCGGGAGAGGTCAATGAGCAGTTCTTC. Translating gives CASWAGEVNEQFF.